The entry below gives a single T cell receptor beta chain sequence along with its context. This entry is derived from a study of blood T cell repertoires in COVID-19. Study-level information: Spain, Italy and the United States supplied samples that represented acute and convalescent COVID-19. T cells, B-cell-depleted T cells, or PBMCs provided the cDNA or gDNA that served as material.

In the original analysis: Quantification of nucleated cells was approximated via reference gene primer amplification. Profiled with immunoSEQ multiplex PCR; TCRdb holds only in-frame clones, not every one. V, J and clone size derive from that table, while D and trimming were established from the DNA sequence. The sample holds fewer than 300,000 clones, 91% seen once. Germline values: CDR1 MGHRA, CDR2 YSYEKL. V was trimmed by 0 bases and J by 10 bases, leaving 10 bases between them. This CDR3 has 13 residues. Seattle participants joined during active infection and were tracked over time. The TCR sequence derives from a woman aged 30 to 39 with COVID-19, enrolled during active disease. V gene TRBV4-1 combines with J gene TRBJ2-1; D gene uncertain. Material for sequencing was peripheral blood. CDR3 sequence (DNA): TGCGCCAGCAGCCAAGAATTAGCTGTCGAGCAGTTCTTC. It yields the protein CASSQELAVEQFF.